This TCR beta chain was recorded in a study of identical twins. Study results and caveats: Compared with unrelated sharing, twin-shared out-of-frame alpha sequences had more low-probability sequences. In beta out-of-frame sequences, the excess sharing between twins was weaker.

From germline, CDR1 is SGHRS and CDR2 YFSETQ. Trimming took off 0 bases at V and 4 bases at J, with 13 bases between the two ends. There are 15 residues in the CDR3. In this sample, this clonotype turned up a few times. Its antigen is not identified. Addition of a universal primer site occurred through template switching, and cDNA carried unique molecular identifiers. Via MiXCR, TCRdb re-called the 5' RACE reads, giving one row per CDR3 protein. The sample includes a few hundred thousand distinct CDR3 sequences, about 8% of them seen just once. These data also formed part of another study, on yellow fever vaccine responses in identical twins.

The rearrangement uses TRBV5-1 and TRBJ2-5; D possibly corresponds to TRBD2 (6 bases). Sequenced material: CD8+ T cells sorted from blood. The TCR was taken from a woman in her late teens or twenties in good health. The CDR3: CASSLVLALAETQYF. The CDR3 DNA is TGCGCCAGCAGCTTGGTTCTAGCACTAGCAGAGACCCAGTACTTC.